This passage covers 19 T cell receptor beta chains from one sample sequenced in a study of blood T cell repertoires in COVID-19. Generated by immunoSEQ multiplex PCR, the TCRdb table keeps only in-frame clones and is missing some. The top ten clones hold approximately 14% of a sample with 170,000 or so clones, 84% of them seen once. Material for sequencing was peripheral blood. These receptor sequences come from a man in his late teens or twenties with active or convalescent COVID-19.

The rearrangement links TRBV18 to TRBJ1-2; possibly TRBD1 for D (5 bases). CDR1 and CDR2 from the germline V gene are KGHSH and LQKENI. The V gene lost 2 bases and the J gene lost 5 bases, with 15 bases spanning the gap. CDR3 length: 15 amino acids. CDR3 sequence (DNA): TGTGCCAGCTCACCAAATCGAGGCGGGGGGTATGGCTACACCTTC. Translation gives CASSPNRGGGYGYTF.

This chain uses TRBV5-1 with TRBJ1-1; 7 nucleotides match TRBD1. The V and J ends lost 0 bases and 5 bases, in that order; junction bases with no gene match: 4. CDR1 and CDR2 from the germline V gene are SGHRS and YFSETQ. The CDR3 has 14 residues. The CDR3 region is CASSLERGRTEAFF. CDR3 coding DNA: TGCGCCAGCAGCTTGGAAAGGGGGCGTACTGAAGCTTTCTTT.

This chain joins TRBV12-5 and TRBJ1-1; D gene ambiguous. Trimming cost V 3 bases and J 6 bases, with 5 bases left between them. Germline V gene data show CDR1 as LGHNT and CDR2 as FRNRAP. This CDR3 has 11 residues. CDR3 DNA: TGTGCTAGTGGTTTAAGCGCTGAAGCTTTCTTT. It is translated as CASGLSAEAFF. The variable domain in full, completed from reference TRBV12-5 and TRBJ1-1, reads DARVTQTPRHKVTEMGQEVTMRCQPILGHNTVFWYRQTMMQGLELLAYFRNRAPLDDSGMPKDRFSAEMPDATLATLKIQPSEPRDSAVYFCASGLSAEAFFGQGTRLTVV.

This chain uses TRBV11-2 with TRBJ2-5, with 11 bases identical to TRBD2. V gave up 1 base and J gave up 3 bases; unmatched junction bases: 4. Per germline, CDR1 SGHAT and CDR2 FQNNGV. This CDR3 is built from 16 residues. CDR3 DNA: TGTGCCAGCAGCTTAGCTCAACTAGCGGGGGAAGAGACCCAGTACTTC. The encoded protein is CASSLAQLAGEETQYF.

The chain carries TRBV15 and TRBJ1-4; D not certain. Germline V lookup: CDR1 LNHNV, CDR2 YYDKDF (reference sequence). This CDR3 has 15 amino acids. Trimming cost V 0 bases and J 5 bases, with 10 bases left between them. The CDR3 region is CATSRDLGRNEKLFF. The CDR3 DNA follows: TGTGCCACCAGCAGAGATCTAGGAAGGAATGAAAAACTGTTTTTT.

The chain recombines TRBV3-1 (or the pseudogene TRBV3-2) with TRBJ2-3; D is possibly TRBD2 (7 bases). V dropped 1 base and J dropped 1 base, with 18 bases sitting between them. Germline loops: CDR1 LGHDT, CDR2 YNNKEL (reference sequence). CDR3 size: 18 residues. The CDR3 DNA follows: TGTGCCAGCAGCCAAGGGAGGGGGGGGGCCTCCCGCACAGATACGCAGTATTTT. Protein: CASSQGRGGASRTDTQYF.

The rearrangement links TRBV9 to TRBJ2-5; 7 nucleotides align to TRBD1. The CDR3 runs to 14 residues. Germline CDR1 and CDR2: SGDLS and YYNGEE. J lost 5 bases, V lost 2 bases, and 6 bases had no gene match. The CDR3 nucleotides are TGTGCCAGCAGCGTGTCGACAGGGTGGGAGACCCAGTACTTC. Translated: CASSVSTGWETQYF. The full variable domain, in which reference TRBV9 and TRBJ2-5 provide the parts outside the CDR3, is DSGVTQTPKHLITATGQRVTLRCSPRSGDLSVYWYQQSLDQGLQFLIQYYNGEERAKGNILERFSAQQFPDLHSELNLSSLELGDSALYFCASSVSTGWETQYFGPGTRLLVL.

The chain combines TRBV3-1 (or the pseudogene TRBV3-2) with TRBJ1-1; D is perhaps TRBD1 (5 bases). The germline V and J ends were trimmed by 2 bases and 9 bases, with 13 bases remaining between them. Germline lookup yields CDR1 LGHDT and CDR2 YNNKEL (reference sequence). There are 13 residues in the CDR3. The CDR3 DNA reads TGTGCCAGCAGCCAACGCGGGGCGGAGAAAGCTTTCTTT. Translating gives CASSQRGAEKAFF.

The V and J genes are TRBV30 and TRBJ2-2, with 10 bases that match TRBD1. This CDR3 comprises 14 residues. In germline, CDR1 is GTSNPN, CDR2 SVGIG (reference sequence). J gave up 5 bases and V 4 bases, and 4 bases lay outside the gene matches. This CDR3 is CAWTGTGETGELFF. The CDR3 DNA is TGTGCCTGGACGGGGACAGGGGAGACCGGGGAGCTGTTTTTT.

This chain joins TRBV5-1 and TRBJ2-7; D remains unclear. Trimming pared 4 bases from V and 3 bases from J, leaving 20 bases between. Per the germline V gene, CDR1 is SGHRS and CDR2 is YFSETQ. The CDR3 extends over 16 amino acids. The chain's CDR3 is CASSPEAARNRYEQYF. The CDR3 DNA is TGCGCCAGCAGCCCTGAGGCTGCACGAAATCGCTACGAGCAGTACTTC.

This chain connects TRBV5-5 to TRBJ2-1; 7 bases align to TRBD2. This CDR3 is 15 amino acids long. With V trimmed by 4 bases and J by 0 bases, 4 bases remained unmatched. The germline V gene has CDR1 SGHKS and CDR2 YYEKEE (reference sequence). The CDR3 nucleotides read TGTGCCAGCAGCCGGGGGGTGAGCTCCTACAATGAGCAGTTCTTC. It codes for CASSRGVSSYNEQFF.

The chain joins TRBV3-1 (or the pseudogene TRBV3-2) to TRBJ1-2; a weak D match, TRBD1 (6 bases). The length of the CDR3 is 15 residues. The germline V gene encodes CDR1 LGHDT and CDR2 YNNKEL (reference sequence). Trimming took off 1 base at V and 0 bases at J, with 9 bases between the two ends. The CDR3: CASSQGGGANYGYTF. Written as DNA, the CDR3 is TGTGCCAGCAGCCAAGGAGGGGGTGCTAACTATGGCTACACCTTC.

This clone has only a few counts. The chain has TRBV2 and TRBJ1-6; no clear D. V was clipped by 8 bases and J by 7 bases, with 15 bases between them. The CDR3 totals 14 residues. CDR1 is SNHLY and CDR2 is FYNNEI in the germline V gene. Written as DNA, the CDR3 is TGTGCCAGCGGGCCGGGATTCACCAATTCACCCCTCCACTTT. Translating gives CASGPGFTNSPLHF. The entire variable domain, with the rest obtained from reference TRBV2 and TRBJ1-6, is as follows: EPEVTQTPSHQVTQMGQEVILRCVPISNHLYFYWYRQILGQKVEFLVSFYNNEISEKSEIFDDQFSVERPDGSNFTLKIRSTKLEDSAMYFCASGPGFTNSPLHFGNGTRLTVT.

The chain has TRBV4-3 and TRBJ1-1, with D tentatively TRBD1 (6 bases). V was trimmed by 4 bases and J by 5 bases, leaving 14 bases between them. The CDR3 runs 14 residues. The germline gives CDR1 LGHNA, CDR2 YSLEER. CDR3 DNA: TGCGCCAGCAGCCCCTTGGTGAGGGGGACTGAAGCTTTCTTT. This encodes CASSPLVRGTEAFF.

V is TRBV11-3 and J is TRBJ2-1; 10 bases map to TRBD2. Per the germline V gene, CDR1 is SGHNT and CDR2 is YENEEA. Trimming took 8 bases from V and 9 from J; bases not matched to a gene: 7. The CDR3 spans 13 residues. This chain's CDR3 is CASRASGSFEQFF. The DNA for the CDR3 is TGTGCCAGCCGGGCTAGCGGGAGCTTTGAGCAGTTCTTC.

For this clone: The junction shows a germline mismatch at one end, possibly a read error. The chain employs TRBV19 and TRBJ1-5; D gene ambiguous. The CDR3 sequence is 15 residues long. Germline CDR1 reads LNHDA; CDR2 reads SQIVND (reference sequence). The CDR3 loop reads CACSGGSPTNQPQHF. The CDR3 DNA reads TGTGCCTGTAGTGGAGGGTCCCCCACCAATCAGCCCCAGCATTTT.

The genes are TRBV7-3 and TRBJ2-3, with 10 bases matching TRBD2. Germline V gene lookup returns CDR1 SGHTA and CDR2 FQGTGA. The CDR3 is 17 residues long. Trimming at V came to 6 bases and at J to 1 base, leaving 10 bases not matched to a gene. The CDR3 reads CASSLFPGTSGTDTQYF. CDR3 nucleotides: TGTGCCAGCAGTTTATTCCCCGGGACTAGCGGCACAGATACGCAGTATTTT.

CDR3 loop: CASSLGGAGSYEQYF. In DNA form, the CDR3 reads TGTGCCAGCAGTTTAGGCGGGGCTGGGTCCTACGAGCAGTACTTC. This rearrangement joins TRBV28 to TRBJ2-7; TRBD2 is a possible D gene (6 bases). From germline, CDR1 is MDHEN and CDR2 SYDVKM. This CDR3 contains 15 residues. Trimming took off 2 bases at V and 1 base at J, with 12 bases between the two ends.

The V gene is TRBV19, the J gene TRBJ2-5; 9 bases agree with TRBD1. This CDR3 has 14 residues. The J segment lost 3 bases and the V segment lost 10 bases, leaving 9 bases of the junction unmatched. Germline CDR1 and CDR2: LNHDA and SQIVND (reference sequence). CDR3 amino acids: CATSGQGLKETQYF. The DNA for the CDR3 is TGTGCCACCTCGGGACAGGGTTTGAAAGAGACCCAGTACTTC.